Listed here is a single T cell receptor beta chain. The antigen is not known. The data belong to a study of cytomegalovirus exposure and HLA in healthy donors. Study at large: A later analysis reported the approximately 120 validation repertoires used the same platform as the approximately 660 first-cohort repertoires. Study-wide findings and caveats: High sensitivity and specificity were reportedly achieved when the classifier diagnosed cytomegalovirus status. Confirmation was obtained in vitro that a few CMV-associated chains are specific for CMV antigens.

The CDR3 length is 14 residues. The germline V gene has CDR1 SNHLY and CDR2 FYNNEI. V gave up 2 bases and J gave up 8 bases, with 14 bases separating them. The donors were part of the roughly 110-subject validation cohort, which stood apart from the approximately 670-subject first cohort. Using immunoSEQ multiplex PCR, the repertoire was profiled, and TCRdb retains in-frame clones only, with some absent. The data contain some 320,000 clones, approximately 86% of them singletons. The chain recombines TRBV2 with TRBJ2-3, with a weak D call TRBD1 (6 bases). The TCR sequence derives from a woman aged 25 to 45 in good health and CMV-seropositive. The sample taken for sequencing was PBMCs. The CDR3 nucleotides read TGTGCCAGCAGTGAAACCAGGGGTGCGGTTACGCAGTATTTT. Protein: CASSETRGAVTQYF.